What follows describes a single T cell receptor beta chain. No antigen is known for it. Per-nucleotide qualities are absent, and no much larger clonotype sits a single base away. These data belong to a study of blood T cell repertoires in COVID-19 (dated by TCRdb to the early 2020s). Some background on the complete study: The collaborator samples originated in the United States, Italy and Spain and spanned the acute and convalescent phases of COVID-19. The material from the prospective study consisted of cDNA or gDNA derived from T cells, B-cell-depleted T cells, or PBMCs. Deeply sampled blood TCRbeta repertoires from subjects exposed to, actively infected with, or recovered from COVID-19 were included in the dataset. A freely available public database, intended as a resource for researchers studying the immune response to SARS-CoV-2, is where the repertoires were released. The samples were drawn from the first 160 participants of the ongoing ImmuneRACE study and from some 1,300 subjects provided by 6 global collaborators. Nearly every sample came with metadata listing a de-identified subject ID, COVID-19 status, age in years and sex. Where available, HLA class I and class II types were obtained from metadata supplied by the sample provider rather than from assay-based typing.

TCRbeta CDR3 regions were amplified from genomic DNA by means of the immunoSEQ Assay, a bias-controlled multiplex PCR. Regarding the original processing steps: The number of nucleated cells in each sample was estimated from the amplification of reference gene primers within the assay. To quantify the absolute abundance of each unique TCRbeta CDR3 rearrangement, sequence reads were collapsed and filtered. For each sample, productive Simpson clonality was calculated by taking the square root of Simpson's diversity index across productive rearrangements. TCRdb limited this immuneACCESS table to in-frame rearrangements with V and J called. A share of clones is missing; checked studies link under half to unresolved V genes, and the rest is unexplained. V and J calls and clone size are given by that table; D and trimming were obtained from the DNA. The sample table shows 35,000 to 40,000 clones, and around 89% are seen once. The ten largest clones take up under 30% of the sample.

Each collaborating institution followed its own protocols to collect whole blood in K2EDTA tubes. Collaborator samples were shipped for TCRbeta analysis as frozen whole blood, isolated PBMCs, or DNA extracted from either sample type. The germline V gene (reference sequence) gives CDR1 as LGHDT and CDR2 as YNNKEL. After removal of 2 bases from V and 6 bases from J, the junction retains 5 bases not matched to a gene. The CDR3 runs 16 residues from the cysteine to the phenylalanine. The DNA shown is the 48-base CDR3, in frame from base 1. Results the study describes overall, beyond this receptor: How much clinical and demographic metadata was included differed by source and by participant, and the metadata was provided uncurated.

The chain links TRBV3-1 (or the pseudogene TRBV3-2) with TRBJ2-1, with 12 bases in between that match TRBD2. The receptor was isolated from a man in his 60s with active or convalescent COVID-19. The sequenced sample consisted of peripheral blood. The DNA sequence follows: TGTGCCAGCAGCCAATTTGGACTAGCGGGGCCCAATGAGCAGTTCTTC. It translates to CASSQFGLAGPNEQFF.